Listed here is a single T cell receptor (beta chain). This record belongs to a study of blood T cells in healthy people across ages. From germline, CDR1 is SGHAT and CDR2 FQNNGV. The CDR3 runs to 12 residues. With a J-beta primer mix and a sample-barcoded 5' primer, a second PCR ran 7 to 11 cycles. MiXCR, run by TCRdb on the 5' RACE reads, gives a single entry per CDR3 protein. The sample holds about 540,000 distinct CDR3 sequences; under 30% are singletons and the top ten take less than 9%. The sample was also reused in another study, on T cells of mothers and their children. That paper notes: Researchers put all of the extracted RNA into cDNA synthesis, using roughly 1.5 ug per 15 ul.

The receptor comes from a boy under 18 in good health. The chain combines TRBV11-2 with TRBJ2-5; TRBD1 might be the D (7 bases). The J call may be in error: the DNA end matches TRBJ2-1 better. Sequencing was done on a sample of blood. The CDR3 sequence: CASSKQGGEQFF. Here the CDR3 DNA reads TGTGCCAGCAGCAAGCAGGGGGGCGAGCAGTTCTTC.